This T cell receptor beta chain stems from a study of blood T cell repertoires in COVID-19. Study overall: Samples representing acute and convalescent COVID-19 were sourced from the United States, Italy and Spain. T cells, B-cell-depleted T cells, or PBMCs provided the cDNA or gDNA that served as material.

Authors' data handling: Counts of nucleated cells, estimated from reference gene primer amplification, were obtained. Clones were sequenced by immunoSEQ multiplex PCR, and TCRdb holds only the in-frame ones, with some missing. V, J and clone size derive from that table, while D and trimming were established from the DNA sequence. The data contain under 250,000 clones, roughly four fifths of them seen just once; the ten biggest clones take up roughly 12%. The CDR3 covers 13 residues. Germline V gives CDR1 SGHTS, CDR2 YDEGEE. Trimming cost V 3 bases and J 8 bases, with 9 bases left between them. In its sample, this clone was seen once.

What was sequenced was peripheral blood. This TCR came from a middle-aged woman with acute or convalescent COVID-19. The chain uses TRBV5-8 and TRBJ1-6; tentatively, D is TRBD1 (6 bases). CDR3 amino acids: CASSSNRDSPLHF. The DNA for the CDR3 is TGTGCCAGCAGCTCCAACAGGGATTCACCCCTCCACTTT.